What follows are 19 T cell receptor beta chains derived from one specimen sequenced in a study of OX40 agonist ivuxolimab in advanced cancers. Sequencing used immunoSEQ multiplex PCR; TCRdb keeps in-frame clones, though not all of them. The profile shows about 66,000 clones, 85% to 90% of them singletons. The input for sequencing was CD4+ or CD8+ T cells sorted from blood, taken in a trial of the OX40 agonist ivuxolimab. Receptor source: an adult with an advanced solid tumor such as melanoma, head and neck, liver or kidney cancer.

The rearrangement links TRBV27 to TRBJ2-2; D remains unclear. Germline assignment: CDR1 MNHEY and CDR2 SMNVEV (reference sequence). The CDR3 is 12 residues long. Trimming pared 4 bases from V and 8 bases from J, leaving 8 bases between. The CDR3 loop is CASSSDAGELFF. In DNA form, the CDR3 reads TGTGCCAGCAGTTCGGACGCGGGGGAGCTGTTTTTT.

The chain carries TRBV15 and TRBJ1-4; 7 bases fit TRBD1. The ends lost 6 bases at V and 2 bases at J; junction bases unmatched: 0. The CDR3 runs to 13 residues. The germline gives CDR1 LNHNV, CDR2 YYDKDF (reference sequence). CDR3 bases: TGTGCCACCAGGGACAGGACTAATGAAAAACTGTTTTTT. Residues: CATRDRTNEKLFF.

V is TRBV5-6 and J is TRBJ1-4; maybe TRBD1 (6 bases). From germline, CDR1 is SGHDT and CDR2 YYEEEE. The CDR3 covers 14 residues. Trimming took off 2 bases at V and 3 bases at J, with 8 bases between the two ends. The CDR3 nucleotides read TGTGCCAGCAGCTTTAAGGGGGCTAATGAAAAACTGTTTTTT. Protein sequence: CASSFKGANEKLFF.

This clone was seen once. The chain employs TRBV2 and TRBJ2-3; D is perhaps TRBD1 or TRBD2 (5 bases each). The CDR3 contains 11 residues. V shed 8 bases and J shed 6 bases, with 9 bases lying between them. The V gene's germline CDR1 is SNHLY and CDR2 FYNNEI. In DNA, the CDR3 is TGTGCCAGCTGGGGCGGGGATACGCAGTATTTT. This translates into CASWGGDTQYF.

The chain recombines TRBV9 with TRBJ1-2, with 7 positions matching TRBD1. The CDR3 runs 13 residues. With 0 bases clipped from V and 9 bases from J, the junction kept 5 bases outside the gene matches. Germline CDR1 and CDR2: SGDLS and YYNGEE. The CDR3 loop is CASSVVTGDSYTF. The CDR3 coding sequence is TGTGCCAGCAGCGTAGTTACAGGGGATAGCTACACCTTC.

To note about this clone: Other nucleotide sequences in the sample specify the same CDR3. This chain uses TRBV9 with TRBJ2-1; 10 bases are shared with TRBD2. Per the germline V gene, CDR1 is SGDLS and CDR2 is YYNGEE. The CDR3 length is 15 residues. Unmatched junction bases numbered 3, after V lost 4 bases and J lost 2 bases. This chain's CDR3 is CASSPSGGAYNEQFF. For the CDR3, the DNA is TGTGCCAGCAGCCCAAGCGGGGGGGCCTACAATGAGCAGTTCTTC.

The gene calls are TRBV30 and TRBJ1-4, with 7 bases matching TRBD1. The CDR3 totals 13 residues. V lost 0 bases and J lost 11; bases outside the gene matches: 6. Germline CDR1 and CDR2: GTSNPN and SVGIG (reference sequence). The CDR3 reads CAWSVGQGVKLFF. The DNA for the CDR3 is TGTGCCTGGAGTGTCGGCCAGGGGGTGAAACTGTTTTTT. The full variable domain, its missing parts supplied by reference TRBV30 and TRBJ1-4, is SQTIHQWPATLVQPVGSPLSLECTVEGTSNPNLYWYRQAAGRGLQLLFYSVGIGQISSEVPQNLSASRPQDRQFILSSKKLLLSDSGFYLCAWSVGQGVKLFFGSGTQLSVL.

On this clone: A junction boundary mismatches the germline segment, possibly from a read error. The genes are TRBV29-1 and TRBJ2-7, with D tentatively TRBD1 (6 bases). CDR3 length: 12 residues. The V gene's germline CDR1 is SQVTM and CDR2 ANQGSEA. CDR3 protein: CSVETQGYGQYF. The CDR3 nucleotides are TGCAGCGTTGAAACACAGGGATACGGGCAGTACTTC.

The chain couples TRBV7-8 to TRBJ2-2; maybe TRBD2 (5 bases). Germline V lookup: CDR1 SGHVS, CDR2 FQNEAQ. Trimming pared 0 bases from V and 2 bases from J, leaving 10 bases between. CDR3 length equals 16 residues. The chain's CDR3 is CASSLAASPNTGELFF. DNA of the CDR3: TGTGCCAGCAGCTTAGCGGCTAGCCCTAACACCGGGGAGCTGTTTTTT.

This clone was seen a few times. J is TRBJ2-5 and V is TRBV19, with D uncertain. Germline V gene sequence: CDR1 LNHDA, CDR2 SQIVND (reference sequence). This CDR3 is 13 amino acids long. V lost 6 bases and J lost 3, with 11 bases in between. The CDR3 sequence: CASSDVIKETQYF. The CDR3 nucleotides read TGTGCCAGTAGCGATGTGATCAAAGAGACCCAGTACTTC.

This clone was found once. The chain recombines TRBV7-3 with TRBJ2-1; 10 bases line up with TRBD2. With V trimmed by 3 bases and J by 4 bases, 6 bases remained unmatched. In germline, CDR1 is SGHTA, CDR2 FQGTGA. There are 16 residues in the CDR3. The DNA for the CDR3 is TGTGCCAGCAGCTTCATAGCGGGAGGATCATACAATGAGCAGTTCTTC. Translating gives CASSFIAGGSYNEQFF.

This clone has only one observation. The chain has TRBV5-1 and TRBJ2-7; the match to TRBD1 covers 10 bases. The CDR3 sequence is 19 residues long. Germline CDR1 and CDR2: SGHRS and YFSETQ. After removal of 5 bases from V and 0 bases from J, the junction contained 17 bases not matched to a gene. This chain's CDR3 is CASSKGPGQGSTSSYEQYF. The CDR3 DNA is TGCGCCAGCAGTAAGGGTCCGGGACAGGGGTCGACTAGCTCCTACGAGCAGTACTTC. Supplemented by reference TRBV5-1 and TRBJ2-7, the full variable domain reads KAGVTQTPRYLIKTRGQQVTLSCSPISGHRSVSWYQQTPGQGLQFLFEYFSETQRNKGNFPGRFSGRQFSNSRSEMNVSTLELGDSALYLCASSKGPGQGSTSSYEQYFGPGTRLTVT.

This chain joins TRBV4-1 and TRBJ2-7; 9 bases agree with TRBD1. The CDR3 contains 16 residues. CDR1 is MGHRA and CDR2 is YSYEKL in the germline V gene. V lost 4 bases, J lost 6 bases, and 13 bases stayed unmatched. CDR3 loop: CASSLSEGDRALEQYF. The CDR3, as DNA: TGCGCCAGCAGCCTGAGCGAGGGGGACAGGGCCCTCGAGCAGTACTTC.

This chain links TRBV14 with TRBJ2-2; D may correspond to TRBD1 or TRBD2 (6 bases each). The germline V gene has CDR1 SGHDN and CDR2 FVKESK. The CDR3 has 15 residues. Trimming removed 1 base at V and 5 bases at J, with 11 bases between. The CDR3 sequence: CASSQVQGGTGELFF. The CDR3 DNA reads as TGTGCCAGCAGCCAAGTACAGGGAGGAACCGGGGAGCTGTTTTTT.

The V gene is TRBV5-1, the J gene TRBJ2-1; D call uncertain. Trimming shortened V by 4 bases and J by 10 bases, and 12 bases separated the two germline ends. Germline CDR1 is SGHRS and CDR2 is YFSETQ. This CDR3 is 12 amino acids long. As DNA, the CDR3 is TGCGCCAGCAGCAATACTTGGGGAGAGCAGTTCTTC. This encodes CASSNTWGEQFF. Full variable domain (outside the CDR3, taken from reference TRBV5-1 and TRBJ2-1): KAGVTQTPRYLIKTRGQQVTLSCSPISGHRSVSWYQQTPGQGLQFLFEYFSETQRNKGNFPGRFSGRQFSNSRSEMNVSTLELGDSALYLCASSNTWGEQFFGPGTRLTVL.

The DNA of the CDR3 is TGTGCCAGCCCTTCTTTAAAAGACAGGGCGGACACCATATATTTT. It codes for CASPSLKDRADTIYF. The V gene is TRBV7-9, the J gene TRBJ1-3; 7 positions agree with TRBD1. The germline V gene encodes CDR1 SEHNR and CDR2 FQNEAQ (reference sequence). V dropped 8 bases and J dropped 8; count of bases not matched to a gene: 15. The CDR3 contains 15 residues. The variable domain in full, completed from reference TRBV7-9 and TRBJ1-3, reads DTGVSQNPRHKITKRGQNVTFRCDPISEHNRLYWYRQTLGQGPEFLTYFQNEAQLEKSRLLSDRFSAERPKGSFSTLEIQRTEQGDSAMYLCASPSLKDRADTIYFGEGSWLTVV.

The chain combines TRBV21-1 with TRBJ2-3; the table names TRBD1, a call not compared with the DNA. TRBV21-1 corresponds to a pseudogene. The CDR3 spans 16 residues. In DNA form, the CDR3 reads TGTGCCAGCACCCAGATAGACAGTCTGCCGGGAGATACGCAGTATTTT. Amino acids: CASTQIDSLPGDTQYF.

The J gene is TRBJ1-1, the V gene TRBV5-1, with a possible D match to TRBD1 (5 bases). CDR3 length equals 13 residues. Germline V gives CDR1 SGHRS, CDR2 YFSETQ. The germline V and J ends were trimmed by 8 bases and 6 bases, with 17 bases remaining between them. Written as DNA, the CDR3 is TGCGCCAGTTCAGGGATCAGTAGTGCTGAAGCTTTCTTT. Translating it yields CASSGISSAEAFF.

This clone occurred once. V gene TRBV9 combines with J gene TRBJ2-3; D unclear. Germline loops: CDR1 SGDLS, CDR2 YYNGEE. The CDR3 sequence is 15 residues long. V was shortened by 4 bases and J by 2 bases, with 14 bases between the two germline ends. CDR3 sequence reads: CASSPKGYDTDTQYF. CDR3 DNA sequence: TGTGCCAGCAGCCCCAAAGGTTACGACACAGATACGCAGTATTTT.